This T cell receptor (beta chain) derives from a study of cytomegalovirus exposure and HLA in healthy donors. Germline V gives CDR1 SNHLY, CDR2 FYNNEI. V lost 5 bases and J 3 bases, leaving 17 bases between the germline ends. The CDR3 consists of 15 residues. Findings and caveats of the study: TCR beta chain V- and J-gene trimming was linked, in a later analysis, to a missense variant in DCLRE1C.

This clone appeared once. The antigen is unknown. Primers included in the PCR were 60 Vbeta and 13 Jbeta primers. Only in-frame clones appear in the TCRdb table, and some are missing; sequencing was by immunoSEQ multiplex PCR. The data hold fewer than 120,000 clones, with around 76% observed a single time. The sample was PBMCs. The gene calls are TRBV2 and TRBJ2-7; D remains unclear. The receptor's source is a man aged 30-40 years in good health and CMV-seropositive. CDR3 protein: CASSQLGSTDYEQYF. For the CDR3, the DNA is TGTGCCAGCAGTCAGCTCGGGTCGACGGACTACGAGCAGTACTTC.